This TCR beta chain was found in a study of T cell repertoires in cytomegalovirus infection. Turning to the study itself: It was the public TCR beta signatures that indicated both CMV infection and matching HLA type.

Worth noting for this clonotype: Its cognate antigen is unknown.

Each CDR3 protein gets one entry after TCRdb re-called the reads with MiXCR. The profile shows fewer than 850,000 distinct CDR3 sequences, 25% to 35% of them singletons. This CDR3 has 17 amino acids. V lost 5 bases and J lost 2; bases outside the gene matches: 13. The chain has TRBV12-3 or TRBV12-4 and TRBJ2-3; 7 bases fit TRBD1. This sample comprised cultured CD8+ T cells from PBMCs, obtained from culture after CMV antigen stimulation. This TCR came from a human donor in good health (CMV status not recorded). Some clones in this sample may be carry-over from other donors' samples. CDR3 nucleotides: TGTGCCAGCAGTACGCCCGGGACAGTTGGTTCCACAGATACGCAGTATTTT. Residues: CASSTPGTVGSTDTQYF.